These 20 T cell receptor beta chains share one sample of origin, sequenced in a study of tissue T cells after allogeneic stem cell transplantation. Some clones are missing from TCRdb's copy, which holds only in-frame ones; the method was immunoSEQ multiplex PCR. The sample holds about 48,000 clones, approximately 70% seen once. The sequenced sample was sorted cells pooled from one or two spleens. Receptors originate from a pool of C57BL/6 mice in good health.

For this clone: Genes and germline come from the mouse. The CDR3 goes on 1 residue after the read ends, and that part is filled in from the germline J gene. This sequence joins TRBV15 and TRBJ2-5; 11 positions agree with TRBD2. The CDR3 sequence is 15 residues long. V trimming: 6 bases; J trimming: 2 bases; junction bases outside the gene matches: 4. Germline-derived CDR1 and CDR2 are SGHND and FRSKSL. The CDR3 reads CASRSTGGAQDTQYF. The sequenced part of the CDR3 DNA is TGTGCCAGCAGATCTACTGGGGGGGCCCAAGACACCCAGTAC.

There are a few counts of this clone. Genes here carry mouse names. The read halts 1 residue ahead of the CDR3 end, with the missing end drawn from the germline J gene. The chain employs TRBV13-3 and TRBJ2-7; 8 bases are shared with TRBD2. The CDR3 sequence is 14 residues long. CDR1 NNHDY and CDR2 SYVADS come from the germline V gene. The J segment lost 3 bases and the V segment lost 2 bases, leaving 4 bases of the junction unmatched. This chain's CDR3 is CASSDAGGIYEQYF. CDR3 DNA (partial): TGTGCCAGCAGTGACGCTGGGGGGATCTATGAACAGTAC.

Concerning this clone itself: Gene names are mouse gene names. The read is 1 residue too short to cover the CDR3 end, so that end is filled in from the germline J gene. Other DNA sequences in this sample translate to the same CDR3. This chain links TRBV16 with TRBJ2-2; 8 positions agree with TRBD2. Trimming cost V 0 bases and J 5 bases; bases outside gene matches: 5. The CDR3 covers 16 residues. Germline CDR1 reads SGHSA; CDR2 reads FRNQAP. The CDR3 bases that were read are TGTGCAAGCAGCTTAGAGGGGGGGCGCGGGACCGGGCAGCTCTAC. This gives the protein CASSLEGGRGTGQLY. The whole CDR3 sequence reads CASSLEGGRGTGQLYF.

Details on this clone: Mouse gene names and germline throughout. Read coverage stops 1 residue before the CDR3 terminus; the germline J gene supplies the remainder. The chain joins TRBV13-2 to TRBJ2-3; TRBD1 agrees at 10 bases. This CDR3 is built from 15 residues. CDR1 NNHNN and CDR2 SYGAGS come from the germline V gene (reference sequence). V dropped 0 bases and J dropped 3; count of bases not matched to a gene: 1. CDR3 loop: CASGDETGGAETLYF. CDR3 bases read: TGTGCCAGCGGTGATGAGACAGGGGGCGCAGAAACGCTGTAT.

This clone was observed a handful of times. Mouse names are used for the genes. The read halts 1 residue ahead of the CDR3 end, with the missing end drawn from the germline J gene. The chain combines TRBV1 with TRBJ2-1; tentatively, D is TRBD1 (6 bases). Trimming pared 0 bases from V and 3 bases from J, leaving 9 bases between. CDR3 size: 15 residues. The germline V gene encodes CDR1 NSQYPW and CDR2 LRSPGD (reference sequence). The CDR3 protein is CTCSADWDIYAEQFF. The covered CDR3 bases are TGCACCTGCAGTGCAGATTGGGACATCTATGCTGAGCAGTTC.

Notes on this clone: Mouse germline and gene names are used. The DNA ends 1 residue before the CDR3 does, and the rest of the CDR3 is filled in from the germline J gene. The J gene is TRBJ2-7, the V gene TRBV13-2; 10 nucleotides match TRBD2. This CDR3 has 15 amino acids. Unmatched junction bases numbered 7, after V lost 0 bases and J lost 7 bases. The germline V gene has CDR1 NNHNN and CDR2 SYGAGS (reference sequence). The CDR3 is CASGDVLGGRKEQYF. The part of the CDR3 DNA that was read is TGTGCCAGCGGTGATGTGCTGGGGGGGCGAAAGGAACAGTAC.

A note on this clone: Gene names and germline refer to mouse. From the germline J gene comes the end of the CDR3, since the read stops 1 residue before it. The chain recombines TRBV31 with TRBJ1-4; 10 bases match TRBD1. CDR1 and CDR2 from the germline V gene are GKSSPN and SITVG. V was pared by 0 bases and J by 0 bases, with 1 base of the junction left unmatched. The CDR3 is made up of 16 amino acids. The CDR3 DNA, read in part, is TGTGCCTGGAGTCTGGGGACAGGGGTTTCCAACGAAAGATTATTT. Its protein is CAWSLGTGVSNERLF. The CDR3, in full, reads CAWSLGTGVSNERLFF.

On this clone: The gene names given are mouse names. The CDR3 is cut off 1 residue early in the read; its end comes from the germline J gene. The chain joins TRBV16 to TRBJ2-3; 8 bases fit TRBD2. The CDR3 loop spans 15 amino acids. The V segment lost 5 bases and the J segment 5 bases; nucleotides outside the gene matches: 9. Per germline, CDR1 SGHSA and CDR2 FRNQAP. The covered CDR3 bases are TGTGCAAGCAGCATCCTGGGGGGCGCGGGAGAAACGCTGTAT. This sequence encodes CASSILGGAGETLY. The complete CDR3 sequence is CASSILGGAGETLYF.

In this sample, this clone turned up a few times. Genes and germline are mouse. The read terminates 1 residue before the CDR3 end, so the remaining end is supplied by the germline J gene. The V gene is TRBV13-2, the J gene TRBJ2-7, with 13 nucleotides matching TRBD2. This CDR3 has 15 residues. With V trimmed by 0 bases and J by 6 bases, 3 bases remained unmatched. Per germline, CDR1 NNHNN and CDR2 SYGAGS (reference sequence). CDR3 DNA, as far as it was read: TGTGCCAGCGGTGATGGGACTGGGGGGGCGCTTGAACAGTAC. Protein sequence: CASGDGTGGALEQY. The complete CDR3 sequence is CASGDGTGGALEQYF.

As concerns this clone: Genes and germline are mouse. Sequencing ends 1 residue short of the CDR3 end; the germline J gene provides the rest. This rearrangement joins TRBV12-1 to TRBJ2-3, with a tentative D call TRBD1 (6 bases). The CDR3 runs to 15 residues. Trimming took off 0 bases at V and 1 base at J, with 10 bases between the two ends. CDR1 and CDR2 from the germline V gene are SGHSN and HYEKVE. The sequenced part of the CDR3 DNA is TGTGCCAGCTCTCTCCCGGCAGGGGGTGCAGAAACGCTGTAT. Translation gives CASSLPAGGAETLY. The whole CDR3 is CASSLPAGGAETLYF.

On this clone itself: Here the gene names and germline are mouse. The read is 1 residue too short to cover the CDR3 end, so that end is filled in from the germline J gene. The rearrangement joins TRBV14 to TRBJ2-5; 8 bases agree with TRBD1. The germline V gene encodes CDR1 SGHDT and CDR2 FRDEAV. J was trimmed by 0 bases and V by 4 bases; bases with no gene match: 4. The CDR3 totals 15 residues. The sequenced CDR3 bases are TGTGCCAGCAGTGACAGGGGCCATAACCAAGACACCCAGTAC. Amino acid sequence: CASSDRGHNQDTQY. Given in full, the CDR3 is CASSDRGHNQDTQYF.

In this sample, this clone turned up a few times. Gene names and germline refer to mouse. The sequence runs out 1 residue before the end of the CDR3; the remainder is reconstructed from the germline J gene. The chain couples TRBV31 to TRBJ1-5, with 7 bases lining up with TRBD1. Germline CDR1 is GKSSPN and CDR2 is SITVG. This CDR3 has 14 residues. The V segment lost 1 base and the J segment 1 base; nucleotides outside the gene matches: 1. The CDR3 DNA, read in part, is TGTGCCTGGAGTCACAGGGGAAACAACCAGGCTCCGCTT. It specifies CAWSHRGNNQAPL. The whole CDR3 is CAWSHRGNNQAPLF.

On this clone itself: Any gene name here is a mouse gene name. CDR3 sequence reads: CSSRGRDQDTQYF. The DNA read from the CDR3 is TGTAGTTCTAGGGGCAGGGACCAAGACACCCAGTAC. The gene calls are TRBV30 and TRBJ2-5; the D gene is possibly TRBD1 (5 bases). The read terminates 1 residue before the CDR3 end, so the remaining end is supplied by the germline J gene. From germline, CDR1 is SQVVS and CDR2 ANEGSEA. V lost 3 bases, J lost 1 base, and 8 bases lay in between. CDR3 length: 13 amino acids.

Points on this clone: Gene names and germline refer to mouse. The read terminates 1 residue before the CDR3 end, so the remaining end is supplied by the germline J gene. The gene calls are TRBV2 and TRBJ2-7; TRBD2 matches at 8 bases. The junction had 0 bases not matched to a gene; V was cut back by 1 base and J by 4 bases. Germline assignment: CDR1 LGHNA and CDR2 YSYQKL. The CDR3 totals 13 residues. This CDR3 is CASSQGLGYEQYF. Incomplete CDR3 DNA: TGTGCCAGCAGCCAAGGACTGGGGTATGAACAGTAC.

A word on this clone: Gene names refer to mouse genes. The read stops 1 residue short of the end of the CDR3; the missing end is completed from the germline J gene. The chain joins TRBV3 to TRBJ2-1, with TRBD1 as a possible D gene (6 bases). The V end was cut by 3 bases, the J end by 1 base, with 10 bases between. Germline loops: CDR1 SNHLY, CDR2 FYNGKV (reference sequence). The CDR3 is made up of 15 amino acids. CDR3 bases read: TGTGCCAGCAGCTTCACGGGACAAAACTATGCTGAGCAGTTC. This codes for CASSFTGQNYAEQF. The whole CDR3 protein is CASSFTGQNYAEQFF.

Concerning this clone itself: Mouse germline and gene names are used. The sequence runs out 1 residue before the end of the CDR3; the remainder is reconstructed from the germline J gene. The J gene is TRBJ2-2, the V gene TRBV13-1; 9 bases map to TRBD1. From germline, CDR1 is NSHNY and CDR2 SYGAGN. Trimming at V came to 3 bases and at J to 0 bases, leaving 3 bases not matched to a gene. The CDR3 covers 16 residues. CDR3 DNA, as far as it was read: TGTGCCAGCAGTGTAGGGACAGGGACAAACACCGGGCAGCTCTAC. Protein product: CASSVGTGTNTGQLY. In full, the CDR3 reads CASSVGTGTNTGQLYF.

Note on this clone: Gene names and germline refer to mouse. The read is 1 residue too short to cover the CDR3 end, so that end is filled in from the germline J gene. The chain links TRBV13-2 to TRBJ2-7; TRBD2 matches 8 bases. The CDR3 has 14 residues. The V and J ends lost 3 bases and 0 bases, in that order; junction bases with no gene match: 2. From germline, CDR1 is NNHNN and CDR2 SYGAGS (reference sequence). This CDR3 reads CASGVWGDSYEQYF. CDR3 DNA, as far as it was read: TGTGCCAGCGGTGTCTGGGGGGACTCCTATGAACAGTAC.

Concerning this clone: The gene names here belong to mouse. With the read ending 1 residue before the CDR3 end, the germline J gene is used to fill in that end. This chain uses TRBV3 with TRBJ2-1; unclear D gene. The CDR3 spans 14 residues. The V and J ends lost 2 bases and 1 base respectively, with 6 bases between them. Per germline, CDR1 SNHLY and CDR2 FYNGKV (reference sequence). The covered CDR3 bases are TGTGCCAGCAGCTTACACAGAAACTATGCTGAGCAGTTC. Its translation: CASSLHRNYAEQF. The whole CDR3 is CASSLHRNYAEQFF.

A remark on this clone: Germline and genes here are mouse. Read data end 1 residue before the CDR3 end; the end is taken from the germline J gene. The V call is TRBV5, the J call TRBJ1-2; unclear D gene. The CDR3 is 14 residues long. The germline CDR1 and CDR2 sequences are LGHNA and YNLKQL (reference sequence). The V gene lost 0 bases and the J gene lost 2 bases, with 7 bases spanning the gap. CDR3 bases read: TGTGCCAGCAGCCAAGATCTTCGGAACTCCGACTACACC. As protein: CASSQDLRNSDYT. The CDR3 reads in full as CASSQDLRNSDYTF.

A word on this clone: Mouse gene names and germline throughout. CDR3 DNA (partial): TGTGCCTGGACCATTAGTGCAGAAACGCTGTAT. Its translation is CAWTISAETLY. The whole CDR3 sequence reads CAWTISAETLYF. This chain links TRBV31 with TRBJ2-3; no definite D call. The observed sequence ends 1 residue before the CDR3 terminus, with the missing tail filled in from the germline J gene. V was shortened by 4 bases and J by 0 bases, with 5 bases between the two germline ends. CDR1 and CDR2 (germline): GKSSPN, SITVG. There are 12 residues in the CDR3.